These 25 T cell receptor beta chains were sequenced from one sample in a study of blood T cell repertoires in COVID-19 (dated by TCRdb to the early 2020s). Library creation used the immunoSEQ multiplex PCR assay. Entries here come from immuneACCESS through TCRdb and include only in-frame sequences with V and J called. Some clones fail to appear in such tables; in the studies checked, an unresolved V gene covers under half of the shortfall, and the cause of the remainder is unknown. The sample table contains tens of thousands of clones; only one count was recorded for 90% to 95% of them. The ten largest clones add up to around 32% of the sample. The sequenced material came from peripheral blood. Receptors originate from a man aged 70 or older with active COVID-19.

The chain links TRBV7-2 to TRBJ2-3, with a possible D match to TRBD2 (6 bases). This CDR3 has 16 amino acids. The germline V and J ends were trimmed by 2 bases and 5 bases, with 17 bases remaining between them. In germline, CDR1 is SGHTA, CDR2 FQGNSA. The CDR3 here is CASSLSGLAIGDTQYF. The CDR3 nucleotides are TGTGCCAGCAGCTTATCCGGGCTAGCGATAGGAGATACGCAGTATTTT.

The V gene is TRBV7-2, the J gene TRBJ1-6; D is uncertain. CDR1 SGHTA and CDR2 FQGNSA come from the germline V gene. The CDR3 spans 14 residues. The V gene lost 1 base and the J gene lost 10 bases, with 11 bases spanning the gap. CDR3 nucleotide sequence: TGTGCCAGCAGCTTAGTGGGCCCCAGGTCACCCCTCCACTTT. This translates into CASSLVGPRSPLHF.

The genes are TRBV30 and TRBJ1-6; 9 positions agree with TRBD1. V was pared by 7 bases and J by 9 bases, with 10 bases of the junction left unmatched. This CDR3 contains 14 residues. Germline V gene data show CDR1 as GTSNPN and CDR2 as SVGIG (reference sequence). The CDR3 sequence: CASSPTGGRSPLHF. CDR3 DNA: TGTGCCTCCTCACCGACAGGGGGTCGTTCACCCCTCCACTTT.

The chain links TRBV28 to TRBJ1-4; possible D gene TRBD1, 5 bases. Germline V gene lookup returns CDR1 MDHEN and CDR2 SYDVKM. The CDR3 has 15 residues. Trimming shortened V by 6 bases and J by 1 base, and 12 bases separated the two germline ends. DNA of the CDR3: TGTGCCAGCAGACCGGTAGGGGTAACTAATGAAAAACTGTTTTTT. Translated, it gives CASRPVGVTNEKLFF.

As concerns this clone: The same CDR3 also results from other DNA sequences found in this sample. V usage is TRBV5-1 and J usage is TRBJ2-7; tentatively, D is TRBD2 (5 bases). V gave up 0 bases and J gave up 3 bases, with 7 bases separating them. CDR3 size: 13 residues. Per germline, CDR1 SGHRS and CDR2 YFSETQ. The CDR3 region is CASSLAAGYEQYF. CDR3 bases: TGCGCCAGCAGCTTGGCGGCGGGCTACGAGCAGTACTTC.

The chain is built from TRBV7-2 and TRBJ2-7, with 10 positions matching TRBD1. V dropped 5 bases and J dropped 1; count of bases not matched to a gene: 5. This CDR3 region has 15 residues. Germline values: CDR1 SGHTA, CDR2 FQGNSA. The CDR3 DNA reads TGTGCCAGCAGCCCGGGGACAGGGGCGTCCTACGAGCAGTACTTC. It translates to CASSPGTGASYEQYF.

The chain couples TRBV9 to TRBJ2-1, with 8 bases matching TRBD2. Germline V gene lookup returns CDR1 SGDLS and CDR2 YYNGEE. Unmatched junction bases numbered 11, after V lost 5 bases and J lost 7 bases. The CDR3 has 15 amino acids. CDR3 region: CASRGTGTSSNEQFF. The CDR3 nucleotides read TGTGCCAGCAGAGGCACCGGGACTAGTTCTAATGAGCAGTTCTTC.

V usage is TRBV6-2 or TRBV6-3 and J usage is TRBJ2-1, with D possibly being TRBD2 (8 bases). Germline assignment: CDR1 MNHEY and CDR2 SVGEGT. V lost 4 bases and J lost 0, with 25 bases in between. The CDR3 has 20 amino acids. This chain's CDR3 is CASSWAGRGRVFDSYNEQFF. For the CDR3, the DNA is TGTGCCAGCAGTTGGGCCGGGAGGGGGCGAGTTTTCGACTCCTACAATGAGCAGTTCTTC.

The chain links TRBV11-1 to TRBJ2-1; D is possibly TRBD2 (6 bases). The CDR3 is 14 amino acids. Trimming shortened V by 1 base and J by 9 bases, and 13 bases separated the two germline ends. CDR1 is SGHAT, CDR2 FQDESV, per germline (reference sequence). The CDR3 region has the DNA TGTGCCAGCAGCTTAGGATGGAGGCGGGGTGAGCAGTTCTTC. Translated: CASSLGWRRGEQFF.

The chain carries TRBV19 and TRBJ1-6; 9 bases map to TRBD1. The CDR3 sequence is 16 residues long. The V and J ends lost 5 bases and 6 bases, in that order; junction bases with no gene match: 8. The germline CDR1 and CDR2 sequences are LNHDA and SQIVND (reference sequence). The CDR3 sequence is CASSLFRTGANSPLHF. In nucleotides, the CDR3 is TGTGCCAGTAGTCTCTTCCGGACAGGGGCTAATTCACCCCTCCACTTT.

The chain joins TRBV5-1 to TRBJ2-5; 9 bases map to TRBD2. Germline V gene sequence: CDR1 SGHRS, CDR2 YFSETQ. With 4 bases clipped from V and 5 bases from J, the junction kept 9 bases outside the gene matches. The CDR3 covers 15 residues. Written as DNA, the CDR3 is TGCGCCAGCAGCCATACGCGGGGGGGCAGGGAGACCCAGTACTTC. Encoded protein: CASSHTRGGRETQYF.

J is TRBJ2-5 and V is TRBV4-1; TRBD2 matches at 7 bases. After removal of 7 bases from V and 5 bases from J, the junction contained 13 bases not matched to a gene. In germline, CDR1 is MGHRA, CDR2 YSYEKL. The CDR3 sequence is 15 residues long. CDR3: CASNSPGAGEETQYF. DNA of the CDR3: TGCGCCAGCAACTCCCCCGGGGCGGGAGAGGAGACCCAGTACTTC.

The CDR3 region has the DNA TGTGCCAGCAGTTCTTTAGGGGGACAGGGATTACGGGGCTACACCTTC. Protein: CASSSLGGQGLRGYTF. V usage is TRBV6-5 and J usage is TRBJ1-2; TRBD1 agrees at 9 bases. Germline CDR1 reads MNHEY; CDR2 reads SVGAGI. Losses at the gene ends were 4 bases for V and 8 bases for J; bases not matched to a gene: 14. The CDR3 runs 16 residues.

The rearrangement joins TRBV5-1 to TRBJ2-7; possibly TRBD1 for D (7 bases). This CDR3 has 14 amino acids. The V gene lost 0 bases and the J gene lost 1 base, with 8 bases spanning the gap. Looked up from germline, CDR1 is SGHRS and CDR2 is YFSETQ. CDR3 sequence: CASSLAGGSYEQYF. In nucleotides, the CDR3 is TGCGCCAGCAGCTTGGCAGGGGGGTCCTACGAGCAGTACTTC. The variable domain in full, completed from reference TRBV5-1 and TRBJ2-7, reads KAGVTQTPRYLIKTRGQQVTLSCSPISGHRSVSWYQQTPGQGLQFLFEYFSETQRNKGNFPGRFSGRQFSNSRSEMNVSTLELGDSALYLCASSLAGGSYEQYFGPGTRLTVT.

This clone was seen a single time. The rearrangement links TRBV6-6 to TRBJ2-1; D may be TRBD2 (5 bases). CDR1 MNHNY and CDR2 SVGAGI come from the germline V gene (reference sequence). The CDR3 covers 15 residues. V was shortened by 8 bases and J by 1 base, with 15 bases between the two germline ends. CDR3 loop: CASGDIGVSYNEQFF. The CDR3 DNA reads TGTGCCAGCGGGGATATCGGGGTTTCCTACAATGAGCAGTTCTTC.

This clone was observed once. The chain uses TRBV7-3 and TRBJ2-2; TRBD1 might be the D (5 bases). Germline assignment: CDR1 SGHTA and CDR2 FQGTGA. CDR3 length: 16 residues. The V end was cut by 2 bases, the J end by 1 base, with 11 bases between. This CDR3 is CASSLRWGLNTGELFF. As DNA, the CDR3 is TGTGCCAGCAGCTTACGGTGGGGCCTGAACACCGGGGAGCTGTTTTTT.

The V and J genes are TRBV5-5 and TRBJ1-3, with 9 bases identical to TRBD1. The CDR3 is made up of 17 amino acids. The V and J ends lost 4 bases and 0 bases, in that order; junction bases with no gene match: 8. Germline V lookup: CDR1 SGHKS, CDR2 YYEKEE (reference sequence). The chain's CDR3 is CASSTRTGATSGNTIYF. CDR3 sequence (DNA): TGTGCCAGCAGCACGCGGACAGGGGCCACCTCTGGAAACACCATATATTTT.

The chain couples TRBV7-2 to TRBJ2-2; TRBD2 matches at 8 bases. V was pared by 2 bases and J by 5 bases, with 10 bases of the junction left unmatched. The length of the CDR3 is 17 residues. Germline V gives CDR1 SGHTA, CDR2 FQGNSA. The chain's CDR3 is CASSLRQGSGVTGELFF. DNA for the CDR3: TGTGCCAGCAGCTTACGTCAGGGTAGCGGGGTGACCGGGGAGCTGTTTTTT.

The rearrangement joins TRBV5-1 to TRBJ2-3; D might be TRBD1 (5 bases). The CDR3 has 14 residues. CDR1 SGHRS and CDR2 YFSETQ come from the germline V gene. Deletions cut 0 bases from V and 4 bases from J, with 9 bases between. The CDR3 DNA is TGCGCCAGCAGCTTGGGGCAGGGTGCAGATACGCAGTATTTT. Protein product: CASSLGQGADTQYF.

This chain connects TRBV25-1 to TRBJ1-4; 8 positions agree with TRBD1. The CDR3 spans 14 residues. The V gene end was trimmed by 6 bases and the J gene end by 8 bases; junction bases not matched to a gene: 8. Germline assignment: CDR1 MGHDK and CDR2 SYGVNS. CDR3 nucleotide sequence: TGTGCCAGCAGCCGACAGGGGATACCGGAAAAACTGTTTTTT. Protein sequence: CASSRQGIPEKLFF.

The CDR3 bases are TGTGCCAGTAGTCAGTCAGGGAGGGGTGGCAATCAGCCCCAGCATTTT. Amino acids: CASSQSGRGGNQPQHF. The J gene is TRBJ1-5, the V gene TRBV19, with a tentative D call TRBD1 (5 bases). The V gene lost 5 bases and the J gene lost 2 bases, with 16 bases spanning the gap. The CDR3 consists of 16 residues. CDR1 and CDR2 (germline): LNHDA, SQIVND (reference sequence). Combining the CDR3 with reference TRBV19 and TRBJ1-5 gives the whole variable domain DGGITQSPKYLFRKEGQNVTLSCEQNLNHDAMYWYRQDPGQGLRLIYYSQIVNDFQKGDIAEGYSVSREKKESFPLTVTSAQKNPTAFYLCASSQSGRGGNQPQHFGDGTRLSIL.

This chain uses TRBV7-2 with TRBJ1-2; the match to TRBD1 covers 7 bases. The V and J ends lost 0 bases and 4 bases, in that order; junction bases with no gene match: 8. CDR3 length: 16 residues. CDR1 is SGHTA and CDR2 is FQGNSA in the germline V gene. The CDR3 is CASSLAYHRDSYGYTF. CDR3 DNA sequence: TGTGCCAGCAGCTTAGCGTACCACCGGGACAGCTATGGCTACACCTTC.

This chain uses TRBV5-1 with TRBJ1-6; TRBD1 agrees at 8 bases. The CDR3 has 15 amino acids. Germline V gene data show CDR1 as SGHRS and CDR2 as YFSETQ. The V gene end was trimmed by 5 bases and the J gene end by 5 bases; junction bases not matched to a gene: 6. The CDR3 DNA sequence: TGCGCCAGCAGTCGGACGACAGGGGATAATTCACCCCTCCACTTT. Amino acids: CASSRTTGDNSPLHF.

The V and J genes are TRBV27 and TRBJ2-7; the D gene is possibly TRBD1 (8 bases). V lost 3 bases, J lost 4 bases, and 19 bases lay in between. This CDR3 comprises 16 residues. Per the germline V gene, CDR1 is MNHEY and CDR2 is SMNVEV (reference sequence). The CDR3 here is CASSFYGQGGVYEQYF. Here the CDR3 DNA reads TGTGCCAGCAGTTTCTACGGACAGGGAGGGGTGTACGAGCAGTACTTC.

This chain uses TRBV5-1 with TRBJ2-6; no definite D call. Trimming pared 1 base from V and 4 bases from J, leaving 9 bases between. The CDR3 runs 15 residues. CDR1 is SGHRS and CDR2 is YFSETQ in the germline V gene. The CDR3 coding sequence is TGCGCCAGCAGCTTGAGAGTGGAGGGGGCCAACGTCCTGACTTTC. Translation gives CASSLRVEGANVLTF.